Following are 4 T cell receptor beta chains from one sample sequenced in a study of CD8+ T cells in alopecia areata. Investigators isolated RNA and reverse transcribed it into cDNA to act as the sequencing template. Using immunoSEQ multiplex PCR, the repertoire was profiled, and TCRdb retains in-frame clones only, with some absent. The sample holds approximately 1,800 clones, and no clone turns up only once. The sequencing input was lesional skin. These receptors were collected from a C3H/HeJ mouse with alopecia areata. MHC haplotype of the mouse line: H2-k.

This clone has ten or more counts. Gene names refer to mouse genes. CDR3 in amino acids: CASSQEGLGAETLYF. CDR3 bases read: TGTGCCAGCAGCCAAGAGGGACTGGGGGCAGAA. This sequence joins TRBV5 and TRBJ2-3; TRBD2 aligns across 10 bases. The sequenced fragment ends 4 residues before the CDR3 boundary, so the rest is inferred from the germline J gene. Germline V CDR1 and CDR2: LGHNA, YNLKQL (reference sequence). The V segment lost 0 bases and the J segment 3 bases; nucleotides outside the gene matches: 0. The CDR3 covers 15 residues.

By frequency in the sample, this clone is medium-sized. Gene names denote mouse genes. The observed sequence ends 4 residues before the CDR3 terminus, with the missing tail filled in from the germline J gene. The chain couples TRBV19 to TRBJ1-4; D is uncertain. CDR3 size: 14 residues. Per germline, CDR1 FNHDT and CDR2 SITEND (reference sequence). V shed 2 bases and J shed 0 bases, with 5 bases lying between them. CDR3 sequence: CASSIRVSNERLFF. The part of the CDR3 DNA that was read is TGTGCCAGCAGTATTAGGGTTTCCAACGAA.

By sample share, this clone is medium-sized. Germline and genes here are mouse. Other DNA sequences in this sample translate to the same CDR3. Incomplete CDR3 DNA: TGTGCTAGCAGTAGAGATGGGACAGTCTATGCT. Translating it yields CASSRDGTVYA. The CDR3 reads in full as CASSRDGTVYAEQFF. The chain couples TRBV17 to TRBJ2-1; 7 positions match TRBD1. The missing CDR3 end, 4 residues past where the read stops, is filled in from the germline J gene. The length of the CDR3 is 15 residues. Germline V CDR1 and CDR2: MNHDT, YYDKIL. Trimming took 0 bases from V and 3 from J; bases not matched to a gene: 2.

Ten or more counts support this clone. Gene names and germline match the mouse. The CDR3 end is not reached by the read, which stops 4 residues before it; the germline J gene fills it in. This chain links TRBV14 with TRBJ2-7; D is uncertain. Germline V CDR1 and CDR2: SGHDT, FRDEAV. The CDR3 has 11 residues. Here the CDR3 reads CASRLKYEQYF. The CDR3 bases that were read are TGTGCCAGCAGGCTGAAATAT.